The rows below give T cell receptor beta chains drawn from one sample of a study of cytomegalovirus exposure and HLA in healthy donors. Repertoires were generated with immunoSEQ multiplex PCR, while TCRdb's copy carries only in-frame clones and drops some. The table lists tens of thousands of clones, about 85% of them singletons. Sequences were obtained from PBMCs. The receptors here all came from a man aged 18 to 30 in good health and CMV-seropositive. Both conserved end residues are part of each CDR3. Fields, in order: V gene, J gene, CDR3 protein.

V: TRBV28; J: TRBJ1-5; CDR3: CASSSGSLSNQPQHF
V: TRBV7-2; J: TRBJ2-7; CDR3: CASSSSWGGEGSEQYF
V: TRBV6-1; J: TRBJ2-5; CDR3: CASRGEGETQYF
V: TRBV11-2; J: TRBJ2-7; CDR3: CASSLVGGGSSYEQYF
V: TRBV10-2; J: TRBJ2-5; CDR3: CASSEHHRGSGETQYF
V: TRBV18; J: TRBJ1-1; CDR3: CASSPPAGNTEAFF
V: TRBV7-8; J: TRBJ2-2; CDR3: CASSLRDGTGELFF
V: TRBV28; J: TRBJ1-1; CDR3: CASSSQGGTEAFF
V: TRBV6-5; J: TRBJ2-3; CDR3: CASRGTSGRADTQYF
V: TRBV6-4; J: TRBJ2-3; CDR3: CASSDSIQGTDTQYF
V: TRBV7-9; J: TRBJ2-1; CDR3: CASSLGQGYNEQFF